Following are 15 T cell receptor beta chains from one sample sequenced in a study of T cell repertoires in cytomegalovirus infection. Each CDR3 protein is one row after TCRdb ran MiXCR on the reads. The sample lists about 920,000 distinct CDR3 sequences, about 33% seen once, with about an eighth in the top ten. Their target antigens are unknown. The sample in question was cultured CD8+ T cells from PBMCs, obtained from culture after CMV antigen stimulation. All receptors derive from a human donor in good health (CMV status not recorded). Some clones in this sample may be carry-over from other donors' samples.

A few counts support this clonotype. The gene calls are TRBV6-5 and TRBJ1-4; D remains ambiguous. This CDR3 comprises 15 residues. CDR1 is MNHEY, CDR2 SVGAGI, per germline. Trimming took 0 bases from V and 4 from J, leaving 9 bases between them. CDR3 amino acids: CASSYSSMINEKLFF. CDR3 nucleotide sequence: TGTGCCAGCAGTTACTCGTCCATGATTAATGAAAAACTGTTTTTT.

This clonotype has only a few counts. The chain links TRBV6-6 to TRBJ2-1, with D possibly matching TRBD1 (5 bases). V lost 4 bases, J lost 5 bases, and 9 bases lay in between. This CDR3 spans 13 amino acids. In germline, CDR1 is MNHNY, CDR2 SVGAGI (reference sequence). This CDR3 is CASSFRVNNEQFF. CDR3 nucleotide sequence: TGTGCCAGCAGTTTCAGGGTCAACAATGAGCAGTTCTTC.

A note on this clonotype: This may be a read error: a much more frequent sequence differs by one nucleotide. DNA of the CDR3: TGTACCAGCAGCCCTCCGGGACTGTCTTACGAGCAGTACTTC. It specifies CTSSPPGLSYEQYF. The chain joins TRBV7-6 to TRBJ2-7, with D perhaps TRBD2 (6 bases). The CDR3 has 14 residues. The germline CDR1 and CDR2 sequences are SGHVS and FNYEAQ.

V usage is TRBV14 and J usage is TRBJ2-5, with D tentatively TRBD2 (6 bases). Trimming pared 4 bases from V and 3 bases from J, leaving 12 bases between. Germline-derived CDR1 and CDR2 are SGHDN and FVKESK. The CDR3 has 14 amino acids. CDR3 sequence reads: CASSLAREEETQYF. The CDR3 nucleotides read TGTGCCAGCAGCCTGGCCAGGGAGGAAGAGACCCAGTACTTC.

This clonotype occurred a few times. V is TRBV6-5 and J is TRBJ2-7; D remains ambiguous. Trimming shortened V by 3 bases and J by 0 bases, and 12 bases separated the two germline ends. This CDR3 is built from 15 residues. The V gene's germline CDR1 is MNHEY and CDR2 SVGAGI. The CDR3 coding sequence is TGTGCCAGCAGTTATGAGATTGGCCTCTCCTACGAGCAGTACTTC. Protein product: CASSYEIGLSYEQYF.

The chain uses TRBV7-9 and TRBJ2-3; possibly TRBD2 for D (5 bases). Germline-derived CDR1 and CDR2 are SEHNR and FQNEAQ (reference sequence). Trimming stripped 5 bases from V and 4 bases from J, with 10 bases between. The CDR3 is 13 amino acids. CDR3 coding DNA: TGTGCCAGCAGCCCCGGGCGGGCAGATACGCAGTATTTT. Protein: CASSPGRADTQYF.

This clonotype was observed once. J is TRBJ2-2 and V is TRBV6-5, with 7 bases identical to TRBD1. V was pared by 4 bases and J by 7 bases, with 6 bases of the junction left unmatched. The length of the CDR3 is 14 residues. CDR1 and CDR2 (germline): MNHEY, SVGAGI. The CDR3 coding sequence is TGTGCCAGCAGTTTTTACAGGGGCAGCGGGGAGCTGTTTTTT. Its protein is CASSFYRGSGELFF.

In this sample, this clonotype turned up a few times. The CDR3 DNA is TGTGCCAGCAGTTCCCCTGTCTCTGGAAACACCATATATTTT. Its translation: CASSSPVSGNTIYF. The chain has TRBV28 and TRBJ1-3; no definite D call. Germline V gene sequence: CDR1 MDHEN, CDR2 SYDVKM. Trimming cost V 4 bases and J 0 bases, with 7 bases left between them. This CDR3 has 14 residues.

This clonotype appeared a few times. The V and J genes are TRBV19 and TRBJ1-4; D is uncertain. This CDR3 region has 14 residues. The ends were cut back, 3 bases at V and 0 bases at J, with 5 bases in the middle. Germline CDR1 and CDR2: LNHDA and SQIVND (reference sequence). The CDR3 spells CASSMEATNEKLFF. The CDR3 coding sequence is TGTGCCAGTAGTATGGAGGCAACTAATGAAAAACTGTTTTTT.

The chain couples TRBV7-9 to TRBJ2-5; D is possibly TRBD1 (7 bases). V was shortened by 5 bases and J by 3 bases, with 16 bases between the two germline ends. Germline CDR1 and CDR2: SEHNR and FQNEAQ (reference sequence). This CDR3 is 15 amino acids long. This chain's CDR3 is CASSPRQGGEETQYF. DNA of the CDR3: TGTGCCAGCAGCCCTAGACAGGGAGGCGAAGAGACCCAGTACTTC.

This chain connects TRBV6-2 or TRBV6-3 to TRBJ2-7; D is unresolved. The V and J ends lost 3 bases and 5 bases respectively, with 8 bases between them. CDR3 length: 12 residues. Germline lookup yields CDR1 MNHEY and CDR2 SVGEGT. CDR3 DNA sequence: TGTGCCAGCAGTTATTCCCCGGACGAGCAGTACGTC. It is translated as CASSYSPDEQYV.

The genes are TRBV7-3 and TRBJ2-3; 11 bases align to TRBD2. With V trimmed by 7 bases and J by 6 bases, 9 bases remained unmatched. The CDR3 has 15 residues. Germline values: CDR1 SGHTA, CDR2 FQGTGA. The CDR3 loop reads CASTPSGGTADTQYF. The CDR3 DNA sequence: TGTGCCAGCACCCCTAGCGGGGGGACCGCGGATACGCAGTATTTT.

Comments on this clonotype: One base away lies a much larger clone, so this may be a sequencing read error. The CDR3 loop is CASGFWEGDEQYF. CDR3 coding DNA: TGTGCCAGCGGCTTCTGGGAAGGCGACGAGCAGTACTTC. The chain joins TRBV7-9 to TRBJ2-7, with D unresolved. Germline V gene lookup returns CDR1 SEHNR and CDR2 FQNEAQ (reference sequence). This CDR3 region has 13 residues. The full variable domain, with the rest looked up from reference TRBV7-9 and TRBJ2-7, is DTGVSQNPRHKITKRGQNVTFRCDPISEHNRLYWYRQTLGQGPEFLTYFQNEAQLEKSRLLSDRFSAERPKGSFSTLEIQRTEQGDSAMYLCASGFWEGDEQYFGPGTRLTVT.

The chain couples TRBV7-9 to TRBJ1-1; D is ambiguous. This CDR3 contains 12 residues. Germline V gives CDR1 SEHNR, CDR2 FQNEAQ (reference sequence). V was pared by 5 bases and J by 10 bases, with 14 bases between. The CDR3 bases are TGTGCCAGCAGCACCGGTAAAATAAGAGCTTTCTTT. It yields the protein CASSTGKIRAFF. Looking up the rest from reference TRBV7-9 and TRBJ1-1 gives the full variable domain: DTGVSQNPRHKITKRGQNVTFRCDPISEHNRLYWYRQTLGQGPEFLTYFQNEAQLEKSRLLSDRFSAERPKGSFSTLEIQRTEQGDSAMYLCASSTGKIRAFFGQGTRLTVV.

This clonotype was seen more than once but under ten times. The chain's CDR3 is CASSPEGSQTYEQYF. CDR3 nucleotide sequence: TGTGCCAGCAGCCCCGAGGGCAGCCAAACCTACGAGCAGTACTTC. The rearrangement uses TRBV7-6 and TRBJ2-7; a weak D match, TRBD2 (5 bases). The length of the CDR3 is 15 residues. V was trimmed by 5 bases and J by 2 bases, leaving 16 bases between them. Germline V CDR1 and CDR2: SGHVS, FNYEAQ. The full variable domain, with the rest looked up from reference TRBV7-6 and TRBJ2-7, is GAGVSQSPRYKVTKRGQDVALRCDPISGHVSLYWYRQALGQGPEFLTYFNYEAQQDKSGLPNDRFSAERPEGSISTLTIQRTEQRDSAMYRCASSPEGSQTYEQYFGPGTRLTVT.